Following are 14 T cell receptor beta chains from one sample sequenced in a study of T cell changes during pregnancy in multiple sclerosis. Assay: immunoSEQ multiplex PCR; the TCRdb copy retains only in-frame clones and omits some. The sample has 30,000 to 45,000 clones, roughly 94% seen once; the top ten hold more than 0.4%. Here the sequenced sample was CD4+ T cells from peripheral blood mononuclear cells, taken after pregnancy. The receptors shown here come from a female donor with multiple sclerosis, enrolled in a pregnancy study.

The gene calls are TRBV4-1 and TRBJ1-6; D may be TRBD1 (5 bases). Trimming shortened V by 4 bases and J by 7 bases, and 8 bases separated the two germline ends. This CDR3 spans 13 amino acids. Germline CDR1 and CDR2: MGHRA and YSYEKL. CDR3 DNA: TGCGCCAGCAGCCTTGACAGAAATTCACCCCTCCACTTT. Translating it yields CASSLDRNSPLHF.

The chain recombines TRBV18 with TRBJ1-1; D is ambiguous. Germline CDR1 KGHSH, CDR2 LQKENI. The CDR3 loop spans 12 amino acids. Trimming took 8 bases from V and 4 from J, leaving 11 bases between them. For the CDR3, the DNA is TGTGCCAGCACCCCAGGTATCACTGAAGCTTTCTTT. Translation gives CASTPGITEAFF.

This CDR3 reads CASGSSSRAGVYAEEQYF. Here the CDR3 DNA reads TGTGCCAGCGGCTCTAGTTCGAGGGCGGGAGTGTACGCGGAAGAGCAGTACTTC. The rearrangement links TRBV9 to TRBJ2-7, with 7 bases lining up with TRBD2. V was clipped by 7 bases and J by 7 bases; unmatched bases: 26. The CDR3 is 18 amino acids. The germline CDR1 and CDR2 sequences are SGDLS and YYNGEE.

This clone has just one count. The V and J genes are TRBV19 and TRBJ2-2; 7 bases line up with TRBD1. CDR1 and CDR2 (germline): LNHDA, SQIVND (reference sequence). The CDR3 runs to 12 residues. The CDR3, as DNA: TGTGCGGCAGGGGGATACACCGGGGAGCTGTTTTTT. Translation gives CAAGGYTGELFF.

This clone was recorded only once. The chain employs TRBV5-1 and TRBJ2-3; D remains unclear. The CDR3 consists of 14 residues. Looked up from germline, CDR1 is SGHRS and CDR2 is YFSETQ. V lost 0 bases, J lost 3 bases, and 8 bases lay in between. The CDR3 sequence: CASSLETRTDTQYF. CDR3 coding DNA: TGCGCCAGCAGCTTGGAAACGAGGACAGATACGCAGTATTTT.

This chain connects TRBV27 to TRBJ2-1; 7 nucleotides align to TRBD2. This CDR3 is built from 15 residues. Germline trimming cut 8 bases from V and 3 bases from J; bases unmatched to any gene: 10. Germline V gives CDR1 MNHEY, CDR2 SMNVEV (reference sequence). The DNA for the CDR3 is TGTGCCAGCGGATCAGCGGGACTCGACTACAATGAGCAGTTCTTC. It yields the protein CASGSAGLDYNEQFF.

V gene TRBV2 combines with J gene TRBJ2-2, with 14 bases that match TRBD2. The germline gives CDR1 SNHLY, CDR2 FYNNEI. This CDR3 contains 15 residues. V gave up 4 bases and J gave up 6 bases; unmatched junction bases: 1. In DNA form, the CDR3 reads TGTGCCAGCAGTGGGGGACTAGCGGGAGCCGGGGAGCTGTTTTTT. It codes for CASSGGLAGAGELFF.

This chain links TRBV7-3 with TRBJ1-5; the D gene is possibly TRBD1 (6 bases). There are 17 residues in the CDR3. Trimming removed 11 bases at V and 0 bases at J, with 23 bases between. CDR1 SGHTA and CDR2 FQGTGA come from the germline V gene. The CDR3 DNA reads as TGTGCCCGGCTCCTACCGGGACACGAAAATAGCAATCAGCCCCAGCATTTT. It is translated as CARLLPGHENSNQPQHF.

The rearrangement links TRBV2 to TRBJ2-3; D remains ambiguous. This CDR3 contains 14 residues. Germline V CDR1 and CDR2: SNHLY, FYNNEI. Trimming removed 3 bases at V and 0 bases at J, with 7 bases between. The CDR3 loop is CASSEGRSTDTQYF. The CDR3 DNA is TGTGCCAGCAGTGAGGGCAGAAGCACAGATACGCAGTATTTT.

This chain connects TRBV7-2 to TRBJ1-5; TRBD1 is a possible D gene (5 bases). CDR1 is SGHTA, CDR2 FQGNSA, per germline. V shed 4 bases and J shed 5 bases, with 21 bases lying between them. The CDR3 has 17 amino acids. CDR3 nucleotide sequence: TGTGCCAGCAGCTCTAATGAAGGGGCAGTTTCTTATCAGCCCCAGCATTTT. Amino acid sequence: CASSSNEGAVSYQPQHF.

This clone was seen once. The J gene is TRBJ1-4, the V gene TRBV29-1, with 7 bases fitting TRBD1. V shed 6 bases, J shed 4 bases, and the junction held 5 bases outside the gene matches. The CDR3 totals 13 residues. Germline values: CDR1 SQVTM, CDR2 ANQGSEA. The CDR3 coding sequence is TGCAGCGTCCTCGACAGGGATAATGAAAAACTGTTTTTT. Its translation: CSVLDRDNEKLFF.

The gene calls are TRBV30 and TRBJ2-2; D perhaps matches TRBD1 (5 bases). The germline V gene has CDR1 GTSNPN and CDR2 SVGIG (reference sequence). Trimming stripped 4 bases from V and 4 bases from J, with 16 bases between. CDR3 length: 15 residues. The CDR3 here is CAWTQGAGPTGELFF. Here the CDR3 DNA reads TGTGCCTGGACCCAAGGGGCAGGGCCCACCGGGGAGCTGTTTTTT.

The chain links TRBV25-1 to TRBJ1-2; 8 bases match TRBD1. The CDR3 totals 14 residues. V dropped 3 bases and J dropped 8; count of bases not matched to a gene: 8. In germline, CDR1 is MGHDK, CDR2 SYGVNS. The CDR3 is CASSERGTGGGYTF. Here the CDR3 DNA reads TGTGCCAGCAGTGAGCGCGGGACAGGCGGGGGCTACACCTTC.

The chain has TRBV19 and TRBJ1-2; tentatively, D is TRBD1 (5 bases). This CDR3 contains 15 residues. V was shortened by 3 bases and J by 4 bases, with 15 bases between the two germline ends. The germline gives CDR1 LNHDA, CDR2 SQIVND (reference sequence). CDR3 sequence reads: CASSMERGSFYGYTF. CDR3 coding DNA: TGTGCCAGTAGTATGGAAAGGGGATCCTTCTATGGCTACACCTTC.